This T cell receptor (beta chain) was obtained from a study of blood T cells in healthy people across ages (dated by TCRdb to 2013 to 2016). For context, the study as a whole: In model experiments, template switching captured roughly one uniquely barcoded TCR beta cDNA molecule for every two T cells. Four age groups were formed from the donors: young (average roughly 15 years), middle-aged (approximately 40), aged (more than 55) and long-lived (82). The study analyzed two additional independent replicas of 1 million unique cDNA reads from the same blood draw for two donors, one aged 18 to 30 and one aged 80 or older. To avoid experimental bias, donors of different ages were distributed randomly across sequencing lanes. Using deep sequencing normalized with unique cDNA molecular identifiers, the study measured how TCR beta repertoire diversity changes with age.

With regard to this clonotype: The antigen this receptor binds is unknown. Base qualities are not provided; no much larger clone lies one nucleotide away.

The paper as a whole reports these results and caveats: Because profiling used bulk unsorted PBMCs, naive and antigen-experienced compartments could not be compared conclusively. Total diversity estimates from one million sequenced T cells were considered lower bounds and underestimates. Compared with the aged group, more naive CD4+ T cells, fewer expanded clones and increased TCR diversity were shown by the long-lived group, suggesting age selection. There was a strong correlation between observed TCR beta diversity and the percentage of naive T cells measured by flow cytometry. Because the CMV infection status of the donors was unknown, age-related changes in expanded clonotypes may potentially have been confounded. Observed TCR beta diversity per million T cells fell roughly linearly with age, and a significant reduction was already apparent by age around 40.

The V end loses 5 bases and the J end loses 5 bases, and a stretch of 15 bases separates them. Its CDR3 holds 14 amino acids, cysteine through phenylalanine. Of the read, only the CDR3 DNA is kept; its 42 bases are in frame from base 1. The germline V gene encodes CDR1 PRHDT and CDR2 FYEKMQ (reference sequence). Systemically healthy Caucasian individuals from Russia, around 39 in total and aged about 6 to 90 years, were included as donors. Around 9.8 milliliters of peripheral blood were collected from each donor into EDTA-treated Vacutainer tubes. Ficoll-Paque density-gradient centrifugation was used to isolate PBMCs, with at least 6.5 million per sample. Total RNA, at least 6 micrograms per sample, was extracted from PBMCs with Trizol reagent. The percentages of naive CD45RAhigh/CD27high T cells were determined by flow cytometry on a PBMC aliquot from every donor. Libraries were made using 5' RACE. TCRdb records Illumina HiSeq 2500 as the sequencer. A second PCR of 7 to 11 cycles was run with a J-beta primer mix and a sample-barcoded 5' primer. Each TCR beta cDNA molecule received a unique molecular identifier from a template-switch 5' adaptor carrying 12 random nucleotides. At least 2.5 million CDR3-containing paired-end reads were obtained from each sample. The Mint cDNA synthesis kit, primed by a TRBC-specific oligonucleotide, was used to synthesize first-strand cDNA from all RNA. After uracil-DNA glycosylase treatment, a first 18-cycle PCR used universal primers M1SS and BC2_uni_R on all cDNA. Processing in the source paper ran as follows. Normalization of each sample was performed by random selection of 1 million high-quality reads, each carrying a distinct molecular identifier. Reads with shared molecular identifiers were discarded instead of being binned into consensus sequences. MiTCR, set to a Q25 quality threshold and the strictest error-elimination algorithm, was used for CDR3 identification, clonotype clustering and error correction. Lower-bound total TCR beta diversity was estimated with a nonparametric unseen species model using Euler transformation. TCRdb applied fastp at Q25 and MiXCR to the public reads, then kept only in-frame beta chains. Entries that share a CDR3 protein sequence are merged under the most common genes and DNA. The V and J calls shown here were made by TCRdb, not taken from the authors' results. A total of 1.5 million to 1.8 million distinct CDR3 sequences appear in this sample, 35% to 45% of them only once. Clones ranked in the top ten supply about 4% of the sample.

The source is a woman younger than 30 in good health. The chain couples TRBV13 to TRBJ1-2; the D gene assignment is ambiguous. What was sequenced was blood. Here is the DNA: TGTGCCAGCAGCCCGCGAACCCTACGGTATGGCTACACCTTC. Its protein is CASSPRTLRYGYTF.